The 18 T cell receptor beta chains presented below share a single source sample, sequenced in a study of blood T cell repertoires in COVID-19 (dated by TCRdb to 2020 to 2021). Library preparation used the immunoSEQ multiplex PCR assay. TCRdb re-hosts the immuneACCESS table, in-frame sequences only. Its copies lack some clones; in the studies checked, an unresolved V gene accounts for under half of them, and the cause for the rest is not known. The sample yields under 200,000 clones; around 77% were counted once. Together, the top ten hold around 7% of the sample. Input material: peripheral blood. Receptor source: a man between 65 and 85 years old with active or convalescent COVID-19.

The chain is built from TRBV3-1 (or the pseudogene TRBV3-2) and TRBJ2-3, with D maybe TRBD1 (6 bases). Germline CDR1 is LGHDT and CDR2 is YNNKEL (reference sequence). The CDR3 length is 16 residues. The V gene lost 0 bases and the J gene lost 0 bases, with 10 bases spanning the gap. The CDR3 DNA reads as TGTGCCAGCAGCCAAGAGACAGGCCCTAGCACAGATACGCAGTATTTT. Protein: CASSQETGPSTDTQYF.

The chain uses TRBV6-5 and TRBJ2-7, with a tentative D call TRBD1 (6 bases). The CDR3 sequence is 14 residues long. Germline V gene lookup returns CDR1 MNHEY and CDR2 SVGAGI. Trimming took off 7 bases at V and 3 bases at J, with 16 bases between the two ends. This chain's CDR3 is CASTPRGPDYEQYF. CDR3 nucleotides: TGTGCCAGCACCCCCAGGGGTCCGGACTACGAGCAGTACTTC.

The gene calls are TRBV5-6 and TRBJ2-1, with 11 bases that match TRBD2. Germline V gene lookup returns CDR1 SGHDT and CDR2 YYEEEE. V gave up 0 bases and J gave up 4 bases; unmatched junction bases: 6. CDR3 length: 17 residues. CDR3 in DNA: TGTGCCAGCAGCTTGGCCCGTCTAGCGGGAGGTTACAATGAGCAGTTCTTC. Its protein is CASSLARLAGGYNEQFF.

The J gene is TRBJ2-3, the V gene TRBV19; tentatively, D is TRBD1 (6 bases). V was trimmed by 5 bases and J by 5 bases, leaving 14 bases between them. Germline loops: CDR1 LNHDA, CDR2 SQIVND (reference sequence). This CDR3 spans 14 amino acids. CDR3 sequence: CASSARGRGDTQYF. The CDR3 nucleotides read TGTGCCAGTAGTGCCAGGGGAAGAGGAGATACGCAGTATTTT.

V and J are TRBV10-1 and TRBJ2-1; D might be TRBD1 (5 bases). The CDR3 is 15 residues long. CDR1 is WNHNN and CDR2 is SYGVQD in the germline V gene (reference sequence). The V end was cut by 4 bases, the J end by 0 bases, with 10 bases between. CDR3 loop: CASSGDSRSYNEQFF. In nucleotides, the CDR3 is TGCGCCAGCAGTGGAGACAGCCGCTCCTACAATGAGCAGTTCTTC.

V and J are TRBV11-2 and TRBJ2-1; maybe TRBD2 (5 bases). Per germline, CDR1 SGHAT and CDR2 FQNNGV. The length of the CDR3 is 14 residues. V was trimmed by 2 bases and J by 3 bases, leaving 8 bases between them. In nucleotides, the CDR3 is TGTGCCAGCAGCTTATCCGGGAACTACAATGAGCAGTTCTTC. Amino acids: CASSLSGNYNEQFF.

This chain connects TRBV19 to TRBJ1-5, with 7 bases identical to TRBD1. Looked up from germline, CDR1 is LNHDA and CDR2 is SQIVND (reference sequence). Unmatched junction bases numbered 3, after V lost 5 bases and J lost 2 bases. CDR3 length equals 14 residues. CDR3 sequence: CASSATGGNQPQHF. As DNA, the CDR3 is TGTGCCAGTAGTGCCACAGGGGGCAATCAGCCCCAGCATTTT.

This chain connects TRBV4-3 to TRBJ1-2; D uncertain. The CDR3 consists of 16 residues. Germline CDR1 LGHNA, CDR2 YSLEER. V was trimmed by 1 base and J by 4 bases, leaving 16 bases between them. Here the CDR3 DNA reads TGCGCCAGCAGCCAAGGACTCCCCACCGGAGCCTATGGCTACACCTTC. Translation: CASSQGLPTGAYGYTF.

A remark on this clone: Within the sample, other DNA sequences also encode this same CDR3. The chain joins TRBV12-3 or TRBV12-4 to TRBJ1-2, with no clear D. The CDR3 has 13 residues. The V gene lost 6 bases and the J gene lost 1 base, with 9 bases spanning the gap. CDR3 amino acids: CASSFGDNYGYTF. The CDR3 nucleotides are TGTGCCAGCAGCTTCGGGGATAACTATGGCTACACCTTC.

The chain joins TRBV5-1 to TRBJ1-4; D gene ambiguous. Per the germline V gene, CDR1 is SGHRS and CDR2 is YFSETQ. The CDR3 length is 15 residues. The V gene lost 1 base and the J gene lost 5 bases, with 12 bases spanning the gap. The CDR3 reads CASSLYGYSNEKLFF. CDR3 DNA sequence: TGCGCCAGCAGCTTGTACGGTTACTCGAATGAAAAACTGTTTTTT. Together with reference TRBV5-1 and TRBJ1-4, the CDR3 gives the full variable domain: KAGVTQTPRYLIKTRGQQVTLSCSPISGHRSVSWYQQTPGQGLQFLFEYFSETQRNKGNFPGRFSGRQFSNSRSEMNVSTLELGDSALYLCASSLYGYSNEKLFFGSGTQLSVL.

The rearrangement joins TRBV5-1 to TRBJ1-1, with 7 positions matching TRBD1. Germline V gene data show CDR1 as SGHRS and CDR2 as YFSETQ. This CDR3 has 15 residues. The V gene end was trimmed by 3 bases and the J gene end by 7 bases; junction bases not matched to a gene: 12. CDR3 sequence: CASSSRGGGEGEAFF. The CDR3 DNA reads TGCGCCAGCAGCTCGCGCGGAGGGGGCGAAGGTGAAGCTTTCTTT.

The chain carries TRBV30 and TRBJ1-5; D unclear. Between the trimmed V and J ends, which lost 0 bases and 4 bases, there was a span of 7 bases. Germline V lookup: CDR1 GTSNPN, CDR2 SVGIG (reference sequence). The CDR3 sequence is 13 residues long. CDR3 amino acids: CAWSVSGNQPQHF. The CDR3 DNA is TGTGCCTGGAGTGTATCCGGGAATCAGCCCCAGCATTTT.

This clone was counted only a few times. This chain connects TRBV30 to TRBJ2-3, with TRBD1 matching over 8 bases. The CDR3 extends over 15 amino acids. Germline V gene lookup returns CDR1 GTSNPN and CDR2 SVGIG (reference sequence). V dropped 3 bases and J dropped 5; count of bases not matched to a gene: 10. CDR3 coding DNA: TGTGCCTGGAGCGGGGGCAGGGGGCGGAAAGATACGCAGTATTTT. This gives the protein CAWSGGRGRKDTQYF. The variable domain in full, with the rest retrieved from reference TRBV30 and TRBJ2-3, is SQTIHQWPATLVQPVGSPLSLECTVEGTSNPNLYWYRQAAGRGLQLLFYSVGIGQISSEVPQNLSASRPQDRQFILSSKKLLLSDSGFYLCAWSGGRGRKDTQYFGPGTRLTVL.

J is TRBJ2-7 and V is TRBV21-1; no check of the table's D call, TRBD2, against the DNA was made. TRBV21-1 is flagged as a pseudogene. The CDR3 is made up of 16 amino acids. The CDR3: CASSNGDSPPIYEQYF. The CDR3 coding sequence is TGTGCCAGCAGCAACGGTGACTCCCCCCCAATCTACGAGCAGTACTTC.

With respect to this clone: The sample contains more than one DNA sequence encoding this CDR3. This rearrangement joins TRBV7-9 to TRBJ2-3, with a tentative D call TRBD2 (6 bases). The CDR3 sequence is 14 residues long. V was pared by 3 bases and J by 0 bases, with 7 bases between. Germline-derived CDR1 and CDR2 are SEHNR and FQNEAQ (reference sequence). The CDR3 loop is CASSLEGSTDTQYF. In DNA, the CDR3 is TGTGCCAGCAGCTTGGAGGGAAGCACAGATACGCAGTATTTT.

This rearrangement joins TRBV6-2 or TRBV6-3 to TRBJ2-7; 8 nucleotides match TRBD2. CDR1 is MNHEY, CDR2 SVGEGT, per germline. The CDR3 is 14 residues long. The V and J ends lost 5 bases and 5 bases, in that order; junction bases with no gene match: 8. CDR3 sequence: CASSTRGGENEQYF. CDR3 bases: TGTGCCAGCAGTACCCGGGGGGGCGAAAACGAGCAGTACTTC.

This clone was detected only once. V gene TRBV10-3 combines with J gene TRBJ2-4, with 7 nucleotides matching TRBD1. The CDR3 loop spans 15 amino acids. CDR1 and CDR2 from the germline V gene are ENHRY and SYGVKD. The V segment lost 0 bases and the J segment 1 base; nucleotides outside the gene matches: 0. The CDR3 DNA follows: TGTGCCATCAGTGAGTCACAGGGGGCCAAAAACATTCAGTACTTC. It codes for CAISESQGAKNIQYF.

J is TRBJ1-1 and V is TRBV7-2, with 11 nucleotides matching TRBD1. The J segment lost 10 bases and the V segment lost 5 bases, leaving 12 bases of the junction unmatched. CDR3 length: 15 amino acids. Germline V gives CDR1 SGHTA, CDR2 FQGNSA. The DNA of the CDR3 is TGTGCCAGCAGCCCGGGGGGGACAGGGGGTGTCGGAGCTTTCTTT. It is translated as CASSPGGTGGVGAFF.